The 15 T cell receptor beta chains below all came from one sample that was sequenced in a study of shared clonotypes between healthy human individuals. Method: immunoSEQ multiplex PCR; TCRdb's copy keeps in-frame clones and lacks some. The sample has some 1.1 million clones, approximately 80% seen once. Sequencing was carried out using memory CD4+ T cells from PBMCs. Specified subset: CD45RA-negative fraction. Receptor source: a man between 18 and 29 years old in good health. Some clones in this sample may be carry-over from other donors' samples.

The chain joins TRBV5-5 to TRBJ2-2; 9 bases map to TRBD1. The CDR3 sequence is 15 residues long. V trimming: 1 base; J trimming: 5 bases; junction bases outside the gene matches: 3. Germline CDR1 and CDR2: SGHKS and YYEKEE (reference sequence). The CDR3 nucleotides are TGTGCCAGCAGCTTGTCCGACAGGGGGACCGGGGAGCTGTTTTTT. Its protein is CASSLSDRGTGELFF.

As DNA, the CDR3 is TGTGCCAGCAGCCCCCGGACAGGGGAAAACATTCAGTACTTC. It translates to CASSPRTGENIQYF. V gene TRBV7-8 combines with J gene TRBJ2-4; 9 positions match TRBD1. CDR1 is SGHVS, CDR2 FQNEAQ, per germline. CDR3 length equals 14 residues. With 5 bases clipped from V and 5 bases from J, the junction kept 4 bases outside the gene matches.

V gene TRBV10-3 combines with J gene TRBJ2-2; D is undetermined. Looked up from germline, CDR1 is ENHRY and CDR2 is SYGVKD. Trimming left V 6 bases short and J 4 bases short, with 3 bases between. The CDR3 is 11 residues long. In DNA, the CDR3 is TGTGCCATCAGCAGCACCGGGGAGCTGTTTTTT. This sequence encodes CAISSTGELFF.

This chain joins TRBV6-1 and TRBJ2-2; the D gene is possibly TRBD2 (6 bases). Trimming stripped 8 bases from V and 3 bases from J, with 13 bases between. Germline assignment: CDR1 MNHNS and CDR2 SASEGT. The CDR3 is 14 residues long. CDR3 in amino acids: CASARGWDTGELFF. The CDR3 DNA reads as TGTGCCAGCGCCCGGGGGTGGGACACCGGGGAGCTGTTTTTT.

The J gene is TRBJ2-5, the V gene TRBV4-2, with a possible D match to TRBD2 (5 bases). Germline loops: CDR1 LGHNA, CDR2 YNFKEQ. This CDR3 contains 16 residues. V was trimmed by 0 bases and J by 4 bases, leaving 15 bases between them. The CDR3 protein is CASSQDPGGPRETQYF. CDR3 DNA: TGTGCCAGCAGCCAAGATCCAGGCGGGCCAAGAGAGACCCAGTACTTC.

This sequence joins TRBV19 and TRBJ2-7; TRBD1 might be the D (5 bases). The CDR3 runs 15 residues. CDR1 LNHDA and CDR2 SQIVND come from the germline V gene (reference sequence). The V end was cut by 10 bases, the J end by 0 bases, with 19 bases between. The CDR3 here is CAILRGAGSSYEQYF. The CDR3 DNA reads TGTGCCATCCTAAGGGGTGCAGGTAGCTCCTACGAGCAGTACTTC.

V and J are TRBV5-8 and TRBJ1-3; D is ambiguous. Germline V CDR1 and CDR2: SGHTS, YDEGEE. The CDR3 covers 15 residues. Deletions cut 1 base from V and 0 bases from J, with 8 bases between. CDR3 DNA: TGTGCCAGCAGCTTGATCTCATTCTCTGGAAACACCATATATTTT. It yields the protein CASSLISFSGNTIYF.

The chain combines TRBV7-3 with TRBJ1-1, with D unresolved. The CDR3 has 14 amino acids. The germline V gene has CDR1 SGHTA and CDR2 FQGTGA. Trimming removed 3 bases from V and 0 bases from J, with 8 bases in between. The CDR3 loop reads CASSFVTVNTEAFF. The CDR3, as DNA: TGTGCCAGCAGCTTCGTTACTGTGAACACTGAAGCTTTCTTT.

This clone was seen a handful of times. This sequence joins TRBV9 and TRBJ2-1; no firm D call. The CDR3 runs 15 residues. The ends were cut back, 0 bases at V and 6 bases at J, with 13 bases in the middle. Per the germline V gene, CDR1 is SGDLS and CDR2 is YYNGEE. CDR3 in DNA: TGTGCCAGCAGCGTAGGTGTTAGTTCCGTCAATGAGCAGTTCTTC. Translating it yields CASSVGVSSVNEQFF.

The chain couples TRBV2 to TRBJ1-1; 7 bases are a match to TRBD1. With V trimmed by 6 bases and J by 4 bases, 11 bases remained unmatched. The CDR3 has 15 residues. Germline values: CDR1 SNHLY, CDR2 FYNNEI. CDR3 region: CASRPETGWITEAFF. The CDR3 DNA follows: TGTGCCAGCAGACCCGAGACAGGGTGGATCACTGAAGCTTTCTTT.

This rearrangement joins TRBV9 to TRBJ2-1, with 8 bases fitting TRBD2. Germline CDR1 SGDLS, CDR2 YYNGEE. The CDR3 extends over 15 amino acids. J was trimmed by 0 bases and V by 3 bases; bases with no gene match: 2. CDR3 region: CASSDSGDSYNEQFF. Written as DNA, the CDR3 is TGTGCCAGCAGCGATAGCGGGGACTCCTACAATGAGCAGTTCTTC.

About this clone itself: A much larger clonotype is one base distant, so this may be a read error. The genes are TRBV9 and TRBJ2-5; perhaps D is TRBD1 or TRBD2 (5 bases each). The ends were cut back, 0 bases at V and 2 bases at J, with 14 bases in the middle. Per the germline V gene, CDR1 is SGDLS and CDR2 is YYNGEE. This CDR3 has 16 amino acids. The CDR3 protein is CASSVGLGPGQETQYF. The DNA for the CDR3 is TGTGCCAGCAGCGTAGGGCTGGGACCGGGTCAAGAGACCCAGTACTTC.

This clone has a single count. The rearrangement links TRBV30 to TRBJ2-7; 7 nucleotides align to TRBD1. CDR1 is GTSNPN and CDR2 is SVGIG in the germline V gene (reference sequence). V lost 3 bases, J lost 2 bases, and 1 base stayed unmatched. The CDR3 spans 12 residues. The CDR3 region is CAWRGQTYEQYF. DNA for the CDR3: TGTGCCTGGAGGGGACAGACCTACGAGCAGTACTTC.

The chain employs TRBV4-1 and TRBJ1-2; no clear D gene. V was trimmed by 0 bases and J by 4 bases, leaving 15 bases between them. Germline CDR1 is MGHRA and CDR2 is YSYEKL. This CDR3 comprises 16 residues. The CDR3 region has the DNA TGCGCCAGCAGCCAAGACGGGGTCCAGGAAGTCTATGGCTACACCTTC. Translated: CASSQDGVQEVYGYTF.

The genes are TRBV6-6 and TRBJ1-1; D is ambiguous. Germline V gene lookup returns CDR1 MNHNY and CDR2 SVGAGI (reference sequence). The CDR3 loop spans 13 amino acids. V was trimmed by 2 bases and J by 0 bases, leaving 4 bases between them. DNA for the CDR3: TGTGCCAGCAGTTACGCGCTGAACACTGAAGCTTTCTTT. It encodes CASSYALNTEAFF.